The 10 T cell receptor beta chains presented below share a single source sample, sequenced in a study of shared clonotypes between healthy human individuals. Sequencing was performed with immunoSEQ multiplex PCR; in TCRdb, only in-frame clones are kept and a portion is missing. Of under 700,000 clones detected, around 95% appear once; the ten largest clones hold 0.11%. CD45RO-negative cells were positively selected for CCR7, leaving out terminally differentiated effector memory CD45RA+ cells. Specimen: naive CD8+ T cells sorted from blood. These receptors originate from a woman aged 30 to 39 in good health.

The chain carries TRBV30 and TRBJ2-7; D perhaps matches TRBD1 (5 bases). The germline CDR1 and CDR2 sequences are GTSNPN and SVGIG (reference sequence). V gave up 0 bases and J gave up 2 bases, with 11 bases separating them. The CDR3 length is 14 residues. DNA for the CDR3: TGTGCCTGGAGTGTAACAGGACAACCCTACGAGCAGTACTTC. This sequence encodes CAWSVTGQPYEQYF.

This chain joins TRBV27 and TRBJ1-1; a weak D match, TRBD1 (6 bases). The CDR3 extends over 14 amino acids. Trimming removed 5 bases from V and 3 bases from J, with 13 bases in between. Germline loops: CDR1 MNHEY, CDR2 SMNVEV (reference sequence). The DNA of the CDR3 is TGTGCCAGCAGTCTACAGGGAGATTACACTGAAGCTTTCTTT. Its translation: CASSLQGDYTEAFF.

For the CDR3, the DNA is TGTGCCTGGATCGGACAGGGTGGTTACGAGCAGTACTTC. It yields the protein CAWIGQGGYEQYF. The chain combines TRBV30 with TRBJ2-7; 8 bases line up with TRBD1. The CDR3 has 13 residues. V gave up 4 bases and J gave up 4 bases; unmatched junction bases: 6. CDR1 and CDR2 from the germline V gene are GTSNPN and SVGIG (reference sequence).

This chain connects TRBV4-2 to TRBJ2-7, with 10 positions matching TRBD2. The CDR3 consists of 15 residues. Germline-derived CDR1 and CDR2 are LGHNA and YNFKEQ. The V gene end was trimmed by 3 bases and the J gene end by 2 bases; junction bases not matched to a gene: 4. The CDR3, as DNA: TGTGCCAGCAGCCAGGGACTAGCGCTCCCCTACGAGCAGTACTTC. Amino acids: CASSQGLALPYEQYF.

This chain joins TRBV5-1 and TRBJ2-7; D unclear. CDR3 length: 12 amino acids. CDR1 and CDR2 from the germline V gene are SGHRS and YFSETQ. The V and J ends lost 0 bases and 6 bases respectively, with 7 bases between them. The CDR3 nucleotides read TGCGCCAGCAGCTTGGACTCTCTCGAGCAGTACTTC. Protein: CASSLDSLEQYF.

The CDR3 spells CASSFGQGYQPQHF. The DNA for the CDR3 is TGTGCCAGCAGTTTCGGGCAGGGGTATCAGCCCCAGCATTTT. V is TRBV28 and J is TRBJ1-5; possible D gene TRBD1, 6 bases. V shed 3 bases and J shed 5 bases, with 11 bases lying between them. The CDR3 consists of 14 residues. CDR1 and CDR2 from the germline V gene are MDHEN and SYDVKM.

For this clone: The junction differs from germline at one of its ends, possibly a read error. The chain couples TRBV7-9 to TRBJ2-7; 8 nucleotides align to TRBD1. The germline V gene encodes CDR1 SEHNR and CDR2 FQNEAQ (reference sequence). CDR3 size: 16 residues. The CDR3 sequence: CASSLMPRTGNVELYF. The CDR3 DNA reads TGTGCCAGCAGCTTAATGCCTCGGACAGGGAATGTCGAGCTGTACTTC.

The chain carries TRBV5-4 and TRBJ1-3; a weak D match, TRBD1 (5 bases). V was trimmed by 4 bases and J by 4 bases, leaving 15 bases between them. This CDR3 comprises 15 residues. Germline V gene lookup returns CDR1 SGHNT and CDR2 YYREEE (reference sequence). CDR3 DNA sequence: TGTGCCAGCAGCGGGGGTGGTGTATCAGGAAACACCATATATTTT. Translation gives CASSGGGVSGNTIYF.

With regard to this clone: This same CDR3 is encoded by further DNA sequences in the sample. CDR3 bases: TGTGCCAGCAGCGTAGGGCCCGGGGAGCTGTTTTTT. It codes for CASSVGPGELFF. The chain combines TRBV9 with TRBJ2-2; unclear D gene. Deletions cut 0 bases from V and 6 bases from J, with 3 bases between. The length of the CDR3 is 12 residues. Germline V gene sequence: CDR1 SGDLS, CDR2 YYNGEE.

This chain links TRBV5-4 with TRBJ2-5; 8 nucleotides match TRBD1. Germline trimming cut 3 bases from V and 4 bases from J; bases unmatched to any gene: 8. Per the germline V gene, CDR1 is SGHNT and CDR2 is YYREEE (reference sequence). The CDR3 consists of 15 residues. For the CDR3, the DNA is TGTGCCAGCAGCTGGACAGGGAAGGGTCGAGAGACCCAGTACTTC. Protein: CASSWTGKGRETQYF.